Given below is one TCR beta chain in context. Its antigen is as yet unknown. This sample is drawn from a study of molecular identifiers for immune sequencing clone quantification. The V and J ends lost 6 bases and 9 bases, in that order; junction bases with no gene match: 4. This CDR3 has 11 residues. With 10%, 30% or 50% of RNA, about 20,000 to 1,100,000 naive CD8 T cells were sequenced. MiXCR, run by TCRdb on the PCR reads, gives a single entry per CDR3 protein. Counted here are around 480,000 distinct CDR3 sequences, about a fifth occurring once; the ten biggest clones make up about 0.8%. Study outcomes and limitations: Jurkat TCR RNA spiked in from one cell (amid over 850,000 naive cells) was reportedly detectable. Under 1% of molecules in naive cells, but over 97% of effector molecules, belonged to clones above 20 RNA copies. With a barcode shared among identical TCR molecules, highly expanded clone sizes could be underestimated.

This TCR came from a human donor in good health. Some libraries in this study had Jurkat cell RNA spiked in. The chain employs TRBV12-3 or TRBV12-4 and TRBJ2-7; 8 bases line up with TRBD2. Specimen: naive CD8+ T cells from blood, with Jurkat cell RNA spiked in. Subset noted: FACS-sorted CD8+CD4-CCR7+CD45RA+ naive T cells. The CDR3 here is CASSPGGGQYF. CDR3 nucleotides: TGTGCCAGCAGCCCCGGGGGGGGGCAGTACTTC.